A single sample is the source of the 6 T cell receptor beta chains below, sequenced in a study of cytomegalovirus exposure and HLA in healthy donors. PCR involved 60 Vbeta and 13 Jbeta primers. TCRdb's copy holds only in-frame clones and misses some; the assay was immunoSEQ multiplex PCR. The repertoire includes 84,000 or so clones, less than 80% of them detected once, and 13% sits in the top ten. Sequences were obtained from PBMCs. The source is a human donor in good health.

V is TRBV13 and J is TRBJ1-1, with D perhaps matching TRBD1 (6 bases). Trimming took 5 bases from V and 1 from J, leaving 17 bases between them. This CDR3 has 16 residues. CDR1 is PRHDT, CDR2 FYEKMQ, per germline (reference sequence). The CDR3 loop reads CASSPYGLRGNTEAFF. The CDR3 DNA reads as TGTGCCAGCAGCCCCTACGGGCTCAGGGGGAACACTGAAGCTTTCTTT.

As to this clone: Other nucleotide sequences from this sample produce the same CDR3. The J gene is TRBJ1-4, the V gene TRBV6-5; D ambiguous. Germline loops: CDR1 MNHEY, CDR2 SVGAGI. Trimming took off 0 bases at V and 8 bases at J, with 4 bases between the two ends. The CDR3 totals 12 residues. CDR3 sequence (DNA): TGTGCCAGCAGTTACTCGGGCGAAAAACTGTTTTTT. It yields the protein CASSYSGEKLFF.

The count of this clone is one. The chain couples TRBV5-4 to TRBJ2-1, with D possibly matching TRBD1 (6 bases). V gave up 6 bases and J gave up 3 bases, with 13 bases separating them. Looked up from germline, CDR1 is SGHNT and CDR2 is YYREEE (reference sequence). This CDR3 comprises 14 residues. DNA of the CDR3: TGTGCCAGCACACAACAGGGAGTCTACAATGAGCAGTTCTTC. The encoded protein is CASTQQGVYNEQFF.

This rearrangement joins TRBV5-1 to TRBJ1-1; 7 positions match TRBD1. J lost 3 bases, V lost 4 bases, and 9 bases had no gene match. Germline assignment: CDR1 SGHRS and CDR2 YFSETQ. The CDR3 is made up of 15 amino acids. CDR3 residues: CASSPETGRHTEAFF. CDR3 in DNA: TGCGCCAGCAGCCCAGAGACAGGGCGGCACACTGAAGCTTTCTTT.

This chain joins TRBV27 and TRBJ2-7, with 9 bases matching TRBD2. Trimming took 2 bases from V and 1 from J; bases not matched to a gene: 9. CDR1 and CDR2 (germline): MNHEY, SMNVEV (reference sequence). The CDR3 totals 17 residues. The CDR3, as DNA: TGTGCCAGCAGTTTACGGGCGGGGGGGCGTACTTCCTACGAGCAGTACTTC. It specifies CASSLRAGGRTSYEQYF.

The gene calls are TRBV5-1 and TRBJ1-1; 9 bases are shared with TRBD1. The trim removed 4 bases at V and 4 bases at J, leaving 17 bases unmatched. The CDR3 is 18 amino acids. The V gene's germline CDR1 is SGHRS and CDR2 YFSETQ. Here the CDR3 reads CASSVAPGQGTGGTEAFF. The CDR3 nucleotides are TGCGCCAGCAGCGTTGCGCCGGGACAGGGAACCGGGGGCACTGAAGCTTTCTTT.